These T cell receptor beta chains were read from a single sample in a study of technical replicates of blood from a few donors. Assay used: immunoSEQ multiplex PCR; TCRdb lists only in-frame clones, some missing. The sample has under 55,000 clones, more than 95% seen once; the top ten hold under 0.45%. The sample consisted of T cells isolated from PBMCs. The receptor source for this set is a human donor in good health. Both conserved end residues are part of each CDR3. A D gene is named only where the DNA matches it firmly. Size is stated for part of the rows, as once, few or many counts, or as a class when the clone is expanded.

clone size: .
J gene: TRBJ2-1
D gene: .
V gene: TRBV2
CDR3 length: 14
CDR3 protein: CATSKEQDNNEQFF
CDR3 DNA: TGTGCCACCTCAAAGGAACAGGACAACAATGAGCAGTTCTTC

clone size: .
J gene: TRBJ1-4
D gene: .
V gene: TRBV7-6
CDR3 length: 14
CDR3 protein: CASSLRDTNEKLFF
CDR3 DNA: TGTGCCAGCAGCCTGCGGGACACTAATGAAAAACTGTTTTTT

clone size: .
J gene: TRBJ1-1
D gene: .
V gene: TRBV30
CDR3 length: 16
CDR3 protein: CAWSEEGSRWIPEAFF
CDR3 DNA: TGTGCCTGGAGTGAGGAGGGTAGTAGGTGGATTCCTGAAGCTTTCTTT

clone size: .
J gene: TRBJ1-2
D gene: TRBD1
V gene: TRBV2
CDR3 length: 15
CDR3 protein: CASSEQGEANYGYTF
CDR3 DNA: TGTGCCAGCAGTGAACAGGGGGAGGCTAACTATGGCTACACCTTC

clone size: few
J gene: TRBJ2-5
D gene: TRBD1
V gene: TRBV12-5
CDR3 length: 12
CDR3 protein: CASGWTGETQYF
CDR3 DNA: TGTGCTAGTGGGTGGACAGGGGAGACCCAGTACTTC

clone size: .
J gene: TRBJ2-7
D gene: .
V gene: TRBV27
CDR3 length: 14
CDR3 protein: CASRPGHRIYEQYF
CDR3 DNA: TGTGCCAGCAGACCGGGACATCGAATCTACGAGCAGTACTTC

clone size: .
J gene: TRBJ2-7
D gene: TRBD2
V gene: TRBV28
CDR3 length: 15
CDR3 protein: CATSSREVHPYEQYF
CDR3 DNA: TGTGCCACCTCGTCGCGGGAGGTACACCCCTACGAGCAGTACTTC

clone size: .
J gene: TRBJ2-7
D gene: .
V gene: TRBV7-8
CDR3 length: 13
CDR3 protein: CASSFRSSGEQYF
CDR3 DNA: TGTGCCAGCAGCTTCCGGAGCTCGGGGGAGCAGTACTTC

clone size: .
J gene: TRBJ2-1
D gene: TRBD2
V gene: TRBV2
CDR3 length: 11
CDR3 protein: CASSEGAGRVF
CDR3 DNA: TGTGCCAGCAGTGAAGGAGCGGGGCGGGTCTTC

clone size: .
J gene: TRBJ2-7
D gene: TRBD2
V gene: TRBV7-6
CDR3 length: 17
CDR3 protein: CASSLGLAGGFSYEQYF
CDR3 DNA: TGTGCCAGCAGCTTGGGGCTAGCGGGCGGTTTCTCCTACGAGCAGTACTTC

clone size: once
J gene: TRBJ2-1
D gene: TRBD2
V gene: TRBV7-3
CDR3 length: 15
CDR3 protein: CASSRWGALAGEQFF
CDR3 DNA: TGTGCCAGCAGCCGCTGGGGTGCGCTAGCGGGAGAGCAGTTCTTC

clone size: .
J gene: TRBJ2-7
D gene: .
V gene: TRBV27
CDR3 length: 14
CDR3 protein: CASSLYLGSWEQYF
CDR3 DNA: TGTGCCAGCAGTTTATACCTCGGGTCTTGGGAGCAGTACTTC

clone size: .
J gene: TRBJ2-7
D gene: .
V gene: TRBV6-5
CDR3 length: 14
CDR3 protein: CASSFLTGTYEQYF
CDR3 DNA: TGTGCCAGCAGTTTCCTGACAGGAACCTACGAGCAGTACTTC

clone size: .
J gene: TRBJ1-5
D gene: .
V gene: TRBV7-9
CDR3 length: 14
CDR3 protein: CASSSTGVNQPQHF
CDR3 DNA: TGTGCCAGCAGCTCAACAGGAGTCAATCAGCCCCAGCATTTT

clone size: .
J gene: TRBJ1-1
D gene: .
V gene: TRBV11-3
CDR3 length: 12
CDR3 protein: CASREVDSEAFF
CDR3 DNA: TGTGCCAGCAGGGAAGTCGACAGTGAAGCTTTCTTT

clone size: .
J gene: TRBJ1-5
D gene: .
V gene: TRBV7-2
CDR3 length: 15
CDR3 protein: CASSFGTWYNQPQHF
CDR3 DNA: TGTGCCAGCAGCTTCGGGACATGGTACAATCAGCCCCAGCATTTT

clone size: once
J gene: TRBJ1-1
D gene: TRBD1
V gene: TRBV6-6
CDR3 length: 14
CDR3 protein: CASSYHRQGNEAFF
CDR3 DNA: TGTGCCAGCAGTTACCATAGACAGGGGAATGAAGCTTTCTTT

clone size: .
J gene: TRBJ2-5
D gene: TRBD2
V gene: TRBV5-6
CDR3 length: 13
CDR3 protein: CASSLGGGETQYF
CDR3 DNA: TGTGCCAGCAGCTTGGGGGGGGGAGAGACCCAGTACTTC

clone size: .
J gene: TRBJ2-5
D gene: TRBD2
V gene: TRBV27
CDR3 length: 11
CDR3 protein: CASTGGETQYF
CDR3 DNA: TGTGCCAGCACGGGGGGAGAGACCCAGTACTTC

clone size: .
J gene: TRBJ1-2
D gene: .
V gene: TRBV11-3
CDR3 length: 12
CDR3 protein: CASSNTGYGYTF
CDR3 DNA: TGTGCCAGCAGCAATACAGGCTATGGCTACACCTTC

clone size: .
J gene: TRBJ2-1
D gene: .
V gene: TRBV11-2
CDR3 length: 16
CDR3 protein: CASSLGHGIWNNEQFF
CDR3 DNA: TGTGCCAGCAGCTTAGGGCACGGGATTTGGAACAATGAGCAGTTCTTC

clone size: once
J gene: TRBJ1-2
D gene: .
V gene: TRBV27
CDR3 length: 14
CDR3 protein: CASSSNQGERGYTF
CDR3 DNA: TGTGCCAGCAGTTCCAACCAGGGTGAGCGTGGCTACACCTTC

clone size: .
J gene: TRBJ1-2
D gene: .
V gene: TRBV30
CDR3 length: 14
CDR3 protein: CAWRKGRDNYGYTF
CDR3 DNA: TGTGCCTGGAGGAAGGGCAGGGATAACTATGGCTACACCTTC

clone size: .
J gene: TRBJ1-5
D gene: .
V gene: TRBV2
CDR3 length: 12
CDR3 protein: CASSEQVQPQHF
CDR3 DNA: TGTGCCAGCAGTGAACAGGTTCAGCCCCAGCATTTT

clone size: .
J gene: TRBJ2-3
D gene: .
V gene: TRBV10-3
CDR3 length: 13
CDR3 protein: CAISDQSTDTQYF
CDR3 DNA: TGTGCCATCAGTGACCAGAGCACAGATACGCAGTATTTT

clone size: .
J gene: TRBJ1-1
D gene: TRBD1
V gene: TRBV29-1
CDR3 length: 13
CDR3 protein: CSGRQGANTEAFF
CDR3 DNA: TGCAGCGGCAGACAGGGGGCGAACACTGAAGCTTTCTTT

clone size: .
J gene: TRBJ1-1
D gene: TRBD1
V gene: TRBV15
CDR3 length: 14
CDR3 protein: CATGDVQGDTEAFF
CDR3 DNA: TGTGCCACCGGCGACGTCCAGGGGGACACTGAAGCTTTCTTT

clone size: .
J gene: TRBJ2-2
D gene: TRBD1
V gene: TRBV7-7
CDR3 length: 15
CDR3 protein: CASSLGTANTGELFF
CDR3 DNA: TGTGCCAGCAGCCTCGGGACAGCGAACACCGGGGAGCTGTTTTTT

clone size: .
J gene: TRBJ2-5
D gene: TRBD2
V gene: TRBV19
CDR3 length: 15
CDR3 protein: CASRSSGSWGETQYF
CDR3 DNA: TGTGCCAGTCGATCGAGCGGGAGTTGGGGGGAGACCCAGTACTTC

clone size: .
J gene: TRBJ1-1
D gene: .
V gene: TRBV27
CDR3 length: 17
CDR3 protein: CASSLGRGRTMNTEAFF
CDR3 DNA: TGTGCCAGCAGTTTAGGTAGGGGACGGACTATGAACACTGAAGCTTTCTTT

clone size: once
J gene: TRBJ2-2
D gene: TRBD1
V gene: TRBV19
CDR3 length: 18
CDR3 protein: CASSIVGRGLMHTGELFF
CDR3 DNA: TGTGCCAGTAGTATAGTAGGCAGGGGGCTCATGCACACCGGGGAGCTGTTTTTT

clone size: .
J gene: TRBJ2-3
D gene: TRBD2
V gene: TRBV13
CDR3 length: 19
CDR3 protein: CASSLGLLAGVASTDTQYF
CDR3 DNA: TGTGCCAGCAGCTTAGGCCTCTTGGCGGGAGTGGCTAGCACAGATACGCAGTATTTT

clone size: .
J gene: TRBJ1-2
D gene: .
V gene: TRBV11-2
CDR3 length: 13
CDR3 protein: CASSFSSGYGYTF
CDR3 DNA: TGTGCCAGCAGCTTCTCAAGCGGGTATGGCTACACCTTC

clone size: .
J gene: TRBJ1-1
D gene: .
V gene: TRBV6-1
CDR3 length: 12
CDR3 protein: CASSEGGLEAFF
CDR3 DNA: TGTGCCAGCAGTGAAGGAGGGCTCGAAGCTTTCTTT

clone size: .
J gene: TRBJ1-2
D gene: .
V gene: TRBV7-3
CDR3 length: 14
CDR3 protein: CASSPSGGAGGYTF
CDR3 DNA: TGTGCCAGCAGCCCCAGCGGCGGGGCTGGGGGCTACACCTTC

clone size: .
J gene: TRBJ1-5
D gene: .
V gene: TRBV2
CDR3 length: 13
CDR3 protein: CASSDDSHQPQHF
CDR3 DNA: TGTGCCAGCAGTGACGACAGTCATCAGCCCCAGCATTTT

clone size: .
J gene: TRBJ2-7
D gene: TRBD1
V gene: TRBV11-3
CDR3 length: 17
CDR3 protein: CASSAIGDRGSSYEQYF
CDR3 DNA: TGTGCCAGCAGCGCCATAGGGGACAGGGGTAGTTCCTACGAGCAGTACTTC

clone size: once
J gene: TRBJ2-7
D gene: TRBD2
V gene: TRBV7-6
CDR3 length: 15
CDR3 protein: CASSPWTSNSYEQYF
CDR3 DNA: TGTGCCAGCAGCCCCTGGACTAGCAACTCCTACGAGCAGTACTTC